The 2 T cell receptor beta chains below all came from one sample that was sequenced in a study of long-term antiretroviral therapy in people with HIV (dated by TCRdb to between 2020 and 2023). The immunoSEQ hsTCRB v3.0 assay was used at survey level resolution to sequence the TRB variable region. Entries here come from immuneACCESS through TCRdb and include only in-frame sequences with V and J called. Some clones fail to appear in such tables; in the studies checked, an unresolved V gene covers under half of the shortfall, and the cause of the remainder is unknown. The sample contains fewer than 55,000 clones, roughly 96% of them found a single time. The ten most abundant clones make up around 2.7% of the sample. The specimen was unsorted PBMCs, collected 3.7 years after starting antiretroviral therapy. These receptors were taken from a woman in her forties or fifties with HIV.

The V and J genes are TRBV29-1 and TRBJ1-2; tentative D call: TRBD1 (5 bases). CDR3 size: 10 residues. CDR1 and CDR2 from the germline V gene are SQVTM and ANQGSEA. Trimming pared 6 bases from V and 8 bases from J, leaving 10 bases between. The CDR3 loop reads CSVGHQGYTF. In DNA form, the CDR3 reads TGCAGCGTCGGACATCAGGGCTACACCTTC.

The chain is built from TRBV6-1 and TRBJ1-1; TRBD1 is a possible D gene (6 bases). In germline, CDR1 is MNHNS, CDR2 SASEGT. The CDR3 is made up of 16 amino acids. V was cut by 4 bases and J by 1 base, with 16 bases left in between. CDR3 residues: CASSGPGGGPNTEAFF. Here the CDR3 DNA reads TGTGCCAGCAGTGGCCCGGGTGGGGGGCCGAACACTGAAGCTTTCTTT.